These 32 T cell receptor beta chains share one sample of origin, sequenced in a study of blood T cells in healthy people across ages. A second roughly 6 to 11 cycle PCR used barcoded and J-beta primers. TCRdb recomputed calls from the 5' RACE reads with MiXCR, one row per CDR3 protein. This table has a few hundred thousand distinct CDR3 sequences, approximately 52% appearing once. Sequencing was carried out using blood. These receptors were obtained from a man between 60 and 75 years old in good health.

This chain connects TRBV27 to TRBJ2-3; perhaps D is TRBD1 or TRBD2 (7 bases each). Germline values: CDR1 MNHEY, CDR2 SMNVEV (reference sequence). V lost 1 base to trimming and J lost 4 bases, with 15 bases between them. The CDR3 loop spans 16 amino acids. The CDR3 DNA is TGTGCCAGCAGTTTATTGGGACAGCGGGAAGCAGATACGCAGTATTTT. This gives the protein CASSLLGQREADTQYF.

The rearrangement joins TRBV5-6 to TRBJ2-5; tentatively, D is TRBD2 (6 bases). Germline V gives CDR1 SGHDT, CDR2 YYEEEE. Trimming removed 4 bases at V and 3 bases at J, with 22 bases between. This CDR3 has 17 amino acids. The CDR3 DNA reads TGTGCCAGCAGCACACCGTCTAGCGCCCGAACGAAAGAGACCCAGTACTTC. This sequence encodes CASSTPSSARTKETQYF. Drawing the rest from reference TRBV5-6 and TRBJ2-5, the complete variable domain is DAGVTQSPTHLIKTRGQQVTLRCSPKSGHDTVSWYQQALGQGPQFIFQYYEEEERQRGNFPDRFSGHQFPNYSSELNVNALLLGDSALYLCASSTPSSARTKETQYFGPGTRLLVL.

In its sample, this clonotype was seen a few times. The chain recombines TRBV2 with TRBJ1-2; weak D call: TRBD1 (6 bases). The V gene's germline CDR1 is SNHLY and CDR2 FYNNEI. Trimming pared 6 bases from V and 6 bases from J, leaving 26 bases between. This CDR3 contains 17 residues. The CDR3 DNA reads TGTGCCAGCAGCTCCCAACCGCTTACAGGGATAACGAATGGCTACACCTTC. Amino acids: CASSSQPLTGITNGYTF.

The CDR3 loop is CSAPGNTDTQYF. For the CDR3, the DNA is TGCAGTGCCCCGGGCAACACAGATACGCAGTATTTT. V is TRBV20-1 and J is TRBJ2-3, with D unresolved. Germline V gene sequence: CDR1 DFQATT, CDR2 SNEGSKA (reference sequence). This CDR3 contains 12 residues. Deletions cut 6 bases from V and 2 bases from J, with 9 bases between.

This rearrangement joins TRBV27 to TRBJ2-7; D might be TRBD2 (5 bases). Germline V gives CDR1 MNHEY, CDR2 SMNVEV (reference sequence). The CDR3 sequence is 14 residues long. V was shortened by 8 bases and J by 0 bases, with 14 bases between the two germline ends. Here the CDR3 DNA reads TGTGCCAGCTCACTTTACGAGGGCTCCTACGAGCAGTACTTC. It codes for CASSLYEGSYEQYF.

This chain uses TRBV11-2 with TRBJ1-1; D gene unclear. This CDR3 comprises 15 residues. The V end lost 5 bases, the J end lost 3 bases, and 16 bases lay between the germline ends. CDR1 and CDR2 from the germline V gene are SGHAT and FQNNGV. This CDR3 is CASSPRGRAYTEAFF. The CDR3 bases are TGTGCCAGCAGCCCACGTGGGAGGGCATACACTGAAGCTTTCTTT.

Only one count was recorded for this clonotype. The chain recombines TRBV5-1 with TRBJ2-7; 8 bases align to TRBD1. This CDR3 has 15 amino acids. Unmatched junction bases numbered 9, after V lost 4 bases and J lost 3 bases. CDR1 and CDR2 from the germline V gene are SGHRS and YFSETQ. CDR3 sequence reads: CASSLGRTGFYEQYF. In DNA, the CDR3 is TGCGCCAGCAGCCTTGGCCGGACAGGGTTCTACGAGCAGTACTTC. Based on the CDR3 plus reference TRBV5-1 and TRBJ2-7, the full variable domain is KAGVTQTPRYLIKTRGQQVTLSCSPISGHRSVSWYQQTPGQGLQFLFEYFSETQRNKGNFPGRFSGRQFSNSRSEMNVSTLELGDSALYLCASSLGRTGFYEQYFGPGTRLTVT.

In regard to this clonotype: The junction and the germline gene differ at one end; a read error may be behind it. The chain uses TRBV12-5 and TRBJ2-5; D remains ambiguous. Germline V lookup: CDR1 LGHNT, CDR2 FRNRAP. The CDR3 loop spans 15 amino acids. The CDR3 here is CASGSGPLTQETQYF. CDR3 DNA sequence: TGTGCTAGTGGTTCCGGGCCCCTCACCCAAGAGACACAGTACTTC.

The chain combines TRBV28 with TRBJ2-4; D remains unclear. The better agreement between TRBJ2-5 and the DNA end casts doubt on the J call. This CDR3 spans 13 amino acids. From germline, CDR1 is MDHEN and CDR2 SYDVKM. CDR3 sequence reads: CASSLLGKETQYF. The CDR3 nucleotides read TGTGCCAGCAGTTTATTGGGGAAGGAGACCCAGTACTTC.

For this clonotype: An end of the junction does not agree with germline; a read error may underlie this. The V and J genes are TRBV7-3 and TRBJ2-5; D ambiguous. The germline V gene encodes CDR1 SGHTA and CDR2 FQGTGA. The CDR3 extends over 13 amino acids. CDR3 loop: CASGLSRQETQYF. The CDR3 DNA reads as TGTGCCAGCGGCTTAAGCCGTCAAGAGACCCAGTACTTC.

J is TRBJ2-3 and V is TRBV12-3 or TRBV12-4, with D perhaps TRBD1 or TRBD2 (5 bases each). The CDR3 length is 13 residues. Trimming removed 3 bases at V and 4 bases at J, with 8 bases between. CDR3 sequence reads: CASSFRDADTQYF. In DNA form, the CDR3 reads TGTGCCAGCAGTTTTCGGGACGCAGATACGCAGTATTTT.

The V gene is TRBV29-1, the J gene TRBJ2-7, with 7 bases fitting TRBD1. This CDR3 is 15 amino acids long. The V gene end was trimmed by 4 bases and the J gene end by 5 bases; junction bases not matched to a gene: 14. Germline V CDR1 and CDR2: SQVTM, ANQGSEA. Here the CDR3 DNA reads TGCAGCGTTGCCCAAGCGGACAGGCCGGGGAACGAGCAGTACTTC. The encoded protein is CSVAQADRPGNEQYF.

The chain employs TRBV29-1 and TRBJ2-1; tentatively, D is TRBD1 (7 bases). The germline gives CDR1 SQVTM, CDR2 ANQGSEA. The V and J ends lost 4 bases and 9 bases respectively, with 22 bases between them. The CDR3 has 15 amino acids. The CDR3 spells CSVGGGSPNGGEQFF. The CDR3 nucleotides are TGCAGCGTTGGAGGGGGCAGTCCCAACGGGGGTGAGCAGTTCTTC.

J is TRBJ2-7 and V is TRBV6-2 or TRBV6-3; D perhaps matches TRBD1 (5 bases). Germline values: CDR1 MNHEY, CDR2 SVGEGT. This CDR3 spans 14 amino acids. V shed 0 bases and J shed 3 bases, with 9 bases lying between them. DNA of the CDR3: TGTGCCAGCAGTTACTCGGGGCCCCTCTACGAGCAGTACTTC. Its translation: CASSYSGPLYEQYF.

This clonotype has more than one count but fewer than ten. The chain carries TRBV2 and TRBJ2-3, with 13 bases identical to TRBD2. V dropped 8 bases and J dropped 3; count of bases not matched to a gene: 5. CDR3 length: 15 residues. The V gene's germline CDR1 is SNHLY and CDR2 FYNNEI. Here the CDR3 DNA reads TGTGCCAGCCGAGGGACTAGCGGGGCTACAGATACGCAGTATTTT. Encoded protein: CASRGTSGATDTQYF.

This clonotype was found a few times. The chain has TRBV9 and TRBJ2-1; 7 bases map to TRBD1. The germline gives CDR1 SGDLS, CDR2 YYNGEE. The CDR3 totals 18 residues. Trimming took 3 bases from V and 3 from J; bases not matched to a gene: 15. The CDR3 here is CASSAIRTGTVHYNEQFF. CDR3 in DNA: TGTGCCAGCAGCGCCATAAGAACCGGGACAGTACACTACAATGAGCAGTTCTTC.

The chain carries TRBV4-1 and TRBJ1-2; D uncertain. Trimming cost V 1 base and J 4 bases, with 16 bases left between them. This CDR3 has 16 amino acids. Germline CDR1 and CDR2: MGHRA and YSYEKL. CDR3 DNA sequence: TGCGCCAGCAGCCAAGGTTTAGGCCCTAACGTCTATGGCTACACCTTC. Amino acid sequence: CASSQGLGPNVYGYTF.

The J gene is TRBJ2-1, the V gene TRBV3-1; D gene unclear. Trimming shortened V by 8 bases and J by 9 bases, and 14 bases separated the two germline ends. In germline, CDR1 is LGHDT, CDR2 YNNKEL (reference sequence). The CDR3 length is 12 residues. The chain's CDR3 is CASGTSLGEQFF. As DNA, the CDR3 is TGTGCCAGCGGAACCTCTCTGGGTGAGCAGTTCTTC.

This chain joins TRBV7-9 and TRBJ2-7, with 7 positions matching TRBD1. Near its end, the DNA agrees better with TRBJ1-2, so the J call may be wrong. This CDR3 has 13 residues. CDR1 is SEHNR and CDR2 is FQNEAQ in the germline V gene (reference sequence). In DNA form, the CDR3 reads TGTGCCAGCAGCTCGACAGGGTTGGATGGCTACACCTTC. This gives the protein CASSSTGLDGYTF.

This clonotype was seen more than once but under ten times. The chain joins TRBV20-1 to TRBJ2-3, with D possibly being TRBD1 (6 bases). Germline V gives CDR1 DFQATT, CDR2 SNEGSKA (reference sequence). This CDR3 has 15 residues. Trimming cost V 6 bases and J 4 bases, with 20 bases left between them. The CDR3: CSAHRRGRGADTQYF. For the CDR3, the DNA is TGCAGTGCCCATCGACGGGGCAGGGGAGCAGATACGCAGTATTTT.

In this sample, this clonotype turned up many times. The chain uses TRBV4-1 and TRBJ2-5; 9 bases agree with TRBD2. The CDR3 consists of 18 residues. Germline V gene lookup returns CDR1 MGHRA and CDR2 YSYEKL. The ends lost 1 base at V and 2 bases at J; junction bases unmatched: 11. The DNA for the CDR3 is TGCGCCAGCAGCCAAGCTGCTAGCGGGGACACACTTCAAGAGACCCAGTACTTC. It translates to CASSQAASGDTLQETQYF.

V gene TRBV6-2 or TRBV6-3 combines with J gene TRBJ1-5; a weak D match, TRBD1 (5 bases). Germline loops: CDR1 MNHEY, CDR2 SVGEGT. V lost 2 bases, J lost 3 bases, and 11 bases lay in between. CDR3 length: 15 residues. CDR3 residues: CASSYTRQFNQPQHF. In nucleotides, the CDR3 is TGTGCCAGCAGTTACACCCGACAGTTCAATCAGCCCCAGCATTTT.

Many counts were recorded for this clonotype. The chain uses TRBV7-2 and TRBJ2-3; D may match TRBD1 or TRBD2 (5 bases each). Trimming cost V 1 base and J 1 base, with 9 bases left between them. The length of the CDR3 is 15 residues. The germline V gene encodes CDR1 SGHTA and CDR2 FQGNSA. This CDR3 is CASSLVGGGTDTQYF. In nucleotides, the CDR3 is TGTGCCAGCAGCTTAGTTGGGGGAGGCACAGATACGCAGTATTTT.

This clonotype was observed a few times. The chain carries TRBV5-1 and TRBJ1-2; no clear D gene. This CDR3 comprises 12 residues. Trimming took 3 bases from V and 2 from J, leaving 5 bases between them. Per the germline V gene, CDR1 is SGHRS and CDR2 is YFSETQ. The CDR3 DNA sequence: TGCGCCAGCAGCTCGGGCAACTATGGCTACACCTTC. Amino acid sequence: CASSSGNYGYTF.

This chain links TRBV21-1 with TRBJ1-4; the table calls TRBD1, which could not be checked here. TRBV21-1 is classified as a pseudogene. The CDR3 runs to 19 residues. The CDR3 DNA is TGTGCCAGCAGCAATAAGGGGGTCGGGGGCGGTCCCACTAGTGAAAAACTGTTTTTT. This sequence encodes CASSNKGVGGGPTSEKLFF.

The chain is built from TRBV7-2 and TRBJ2-3, with 7 bases matching TRBD2. The CDR3 totals 16 residues. Looked up from germline, CDR1 is SGHTA and CDR2 is FQGNSA. With 6 bases clipped from V and 4 bases from J, the junction kept 13 bases outside the gene matches. CDR3 DNA sequence: TGTGCCAGCAGTTACAACTCCGGGACTACAGCAGATACGCAGTATTTT. Amino acids: CASSYNSGTTADTQYF.

The chain uses TRBV4-3 and TRBJ2-7; either TRBD1 or TRBD2 may fit D (5 bases each). CDR3 length: 13 residues. V lost 4 bases to trimming and J lost 7 bases, with 14 bases between them. CDR1 and CDR2 (germline): LGHNA, YSLEER. CDR3 amino acids: CASSPRTGREQYF. Written as DNA, the CDR3 is TGCGCCAGCAGCCCCCGAACGGGACGTGAGCAGTACTTC.

In this sample, this clonotype turned up a few times. The V call is TRBV20-1, the J call TRBJ2-7, with TRBD2 as a possible D gene (6 bases). The CDR3 totals 13 residues. In germline, CDR1 is DFQATT, CDR2 SNEGSKA (reference sequence). V lost 3 bases and J 4 bases, leaving 13 bases between the germline ends. The CDR3 sequence: CSASIAEPYEQYF. In DNA form, the CDR3 reads TGCAGTGCTAGCATAGCGGAGCCATACGAGCAGTACTTC.

The chain employs TRBV10-3 and TRBJ1-1; 7 nucleotides align to TRBD1. Germline V gene lookup returns CDR1 ENHRY and CDR2 SYGVKD. V shed 5 bases, J shed 3 bases, and the junction held 6 bases outside the gene matches. The CDR3 loop spans 14 amino acids. CDR3 in DNA: TGTGCCATCAGTCGACAGGGTGGGGACACTGAAGCTTTCTTT. It yields the protein CAISRQGGDTEAFF.

A few counts support this clonotype. The gene calls are TRBV6-1 and TRBJ2-3, with 15 bases fitting TRBD2. This CDR3 is built from 16 residues. The ends lost 4 bases at V and 6 bases at J; junction bases unmatched: 5. Germline V gene sequence: CDR1 MNHNS, CDR2 SASEGT. CDR3 sequence (DNA): TGTGCCAGCAGTGCCGGACTAGCGGGGGGGAGGGATACGCAGTATTTT. It is translated as CASSAGLAGGRDTQYF.

This chain joins TRBV12-3 or TRBV12-4 and TRBJ2-5, with 7 nucleotides matching TRBD1. Judging by the DNA end, TRBJ2-7 fits better; the J call may be wrong. CDR3 length: 13 residues. The CDR3 nucleotides read TGTGCCAGCAGGTCCCGGGACAGCTACGAGCAGTACTTC. Its protein is CASRSRDSYEQYF.

V and J are TRBV7-2 and TRBJ2-5; the D is unclear. The CDR3 loop spans 13 amino acids. CDR1 SGHTA and CDR2 FQGNSA come from the germline V gene. The V gene lost 5 bases and the J gene lost 1 base, with 8 bases spanning the gap. The CDR3 bases are TGTGCCAGCAGCCCCATGGGCCAAGAGACCCAGTACTTC. Translating it yields CASSPMGQETQYF.